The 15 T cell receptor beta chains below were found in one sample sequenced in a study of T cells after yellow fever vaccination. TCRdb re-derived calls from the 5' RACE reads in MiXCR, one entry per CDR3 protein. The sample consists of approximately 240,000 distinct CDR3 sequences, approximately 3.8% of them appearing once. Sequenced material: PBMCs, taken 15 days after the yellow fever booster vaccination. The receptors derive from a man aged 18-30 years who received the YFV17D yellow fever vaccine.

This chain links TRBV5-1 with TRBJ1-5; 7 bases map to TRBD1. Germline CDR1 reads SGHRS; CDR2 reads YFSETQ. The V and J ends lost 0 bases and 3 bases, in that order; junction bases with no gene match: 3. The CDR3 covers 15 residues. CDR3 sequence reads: CASSLGQGANQPQHF. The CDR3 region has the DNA TGCGCCAGCAGCTTGGGACAGGGTGCCAATCAGCCCCAGCATTTT.

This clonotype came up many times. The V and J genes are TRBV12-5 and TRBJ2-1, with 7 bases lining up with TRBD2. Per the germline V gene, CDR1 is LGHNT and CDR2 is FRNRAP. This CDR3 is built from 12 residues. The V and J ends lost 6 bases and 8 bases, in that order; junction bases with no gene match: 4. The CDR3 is CASGGAGDEQFF. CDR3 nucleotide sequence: TGTGCTAGTGGCGGCGCGGGAGATGAGCAGTTCTTC. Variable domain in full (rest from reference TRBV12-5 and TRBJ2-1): DARVTQTPRHKVTEMGQEVTMRCQPILGHNTVFWYRQTMMQGLELLAYFRNRAPLDDSGMPKDRFSAEMPDATLATLKIQPSEPRDSAVYFCASGGAGDEQFFGPGTRLTVL.

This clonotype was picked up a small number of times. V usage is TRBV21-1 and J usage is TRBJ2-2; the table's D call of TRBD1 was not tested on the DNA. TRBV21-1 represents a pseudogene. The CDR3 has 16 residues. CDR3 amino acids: CASSTRDRGATGELFF. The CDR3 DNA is TGTGCCAGCAGCACCAGGGACAGGGGGGCCACCGGGGAGCTGTTTTTT.

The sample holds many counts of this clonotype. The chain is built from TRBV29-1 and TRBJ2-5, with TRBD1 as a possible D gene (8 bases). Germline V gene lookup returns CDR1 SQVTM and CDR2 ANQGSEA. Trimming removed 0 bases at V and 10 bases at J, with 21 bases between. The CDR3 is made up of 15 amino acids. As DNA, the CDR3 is TGCAGCGTTGAAGATCGCACAGGGGGGGCAAGGGACCAGTACTTC. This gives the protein CSVEDRTGGARDQYF.

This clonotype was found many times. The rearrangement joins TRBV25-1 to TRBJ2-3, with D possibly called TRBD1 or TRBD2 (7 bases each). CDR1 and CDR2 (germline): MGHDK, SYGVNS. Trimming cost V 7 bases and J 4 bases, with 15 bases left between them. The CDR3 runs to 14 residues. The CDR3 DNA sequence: TGTGCCAGCACCAGGGGGGGGGGCTCAGATACGCAGTATTTT. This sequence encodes CASTRGGGSDTQYF.

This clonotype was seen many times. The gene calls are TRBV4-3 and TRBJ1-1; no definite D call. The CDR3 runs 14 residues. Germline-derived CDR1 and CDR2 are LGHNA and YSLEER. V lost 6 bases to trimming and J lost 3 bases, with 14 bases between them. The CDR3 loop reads CASSGGDSDTEAFF. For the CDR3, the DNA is TGCGCCAGCAGTGGCGGGGATTCGGACACTGAAGCTTTCTTT.

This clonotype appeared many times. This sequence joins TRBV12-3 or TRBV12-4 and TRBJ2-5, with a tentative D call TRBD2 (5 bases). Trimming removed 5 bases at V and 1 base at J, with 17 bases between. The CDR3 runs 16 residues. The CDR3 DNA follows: TGTGCCAGCAGTATACCCATAGGAGCGGCCCAAGAGACCCAGTACTTC. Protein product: CASSIPIGAAQETQYF.

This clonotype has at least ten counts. Written as DNA, the CDR3 is TGTGCCAGCACCAGGGGCTGGGCCGGGGAGCTGTTTTTT. Its protein is CASTRGWAGELFF. This rearrangement joins TRBV28 to TRBJ2-2, with D tentatively TRBD1 (6 bases). This CDR3 region has 13 residues. Per germline, CDR1 MDHEN and CDR2 SYDVKM. The V and J ends lost 7 bases and 6 bases respectively, with 12 bases between them.

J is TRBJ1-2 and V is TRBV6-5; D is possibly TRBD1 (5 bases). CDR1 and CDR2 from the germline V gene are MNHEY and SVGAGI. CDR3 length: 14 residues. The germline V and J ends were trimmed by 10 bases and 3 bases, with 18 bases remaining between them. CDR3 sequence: CATYGRGGDYGYTF. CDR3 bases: TGTGCCACCTATGGGAGGGGTGGCGACTATGGCTACACCTTC.

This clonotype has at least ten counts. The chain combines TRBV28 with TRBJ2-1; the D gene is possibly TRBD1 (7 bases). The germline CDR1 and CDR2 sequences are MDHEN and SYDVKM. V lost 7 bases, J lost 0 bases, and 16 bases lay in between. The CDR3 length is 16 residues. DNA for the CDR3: TGTGCCAGCAAGCCAGGGGGGTTGAGCTCCTACAATGAGCAGTTCTTC. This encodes CASKPGGLSSYNEQFF. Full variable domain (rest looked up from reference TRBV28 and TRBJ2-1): DVKVTQSSRYLVKRTGEKVFLECVQDMDHENMFWYRQDPGLGLRLIYFSYDVKMKEKGDIPEGYSVSREKKERFSLILESASTNQTSMYLCASKPGGLSSYNEQFFGPGTRLTVL.

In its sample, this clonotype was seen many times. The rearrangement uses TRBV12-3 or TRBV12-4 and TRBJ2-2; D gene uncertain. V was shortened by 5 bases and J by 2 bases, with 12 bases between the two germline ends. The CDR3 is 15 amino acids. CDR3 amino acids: CASSQAGYNTGELFF. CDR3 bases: TGTGCCAGCAGTCAGGCCGGATACAACACCGGGGAGCTGTTTTTT.

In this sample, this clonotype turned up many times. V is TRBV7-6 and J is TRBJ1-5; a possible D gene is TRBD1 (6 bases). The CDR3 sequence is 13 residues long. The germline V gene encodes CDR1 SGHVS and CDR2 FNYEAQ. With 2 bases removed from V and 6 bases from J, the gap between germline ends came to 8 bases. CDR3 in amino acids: CASSLQGSQPQHF. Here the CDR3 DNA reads TGTGCCAGCAGCTTACAGGGGTCTCAGCCCCAGCATTTT.

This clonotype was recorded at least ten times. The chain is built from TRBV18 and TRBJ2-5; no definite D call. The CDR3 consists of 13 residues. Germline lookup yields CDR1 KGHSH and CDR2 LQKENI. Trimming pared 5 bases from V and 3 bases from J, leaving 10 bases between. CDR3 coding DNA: TGTGCCAGCTCATCCTCGATTGAAGAGACCCAGTACTTC. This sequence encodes CASSSSIEETQYF.

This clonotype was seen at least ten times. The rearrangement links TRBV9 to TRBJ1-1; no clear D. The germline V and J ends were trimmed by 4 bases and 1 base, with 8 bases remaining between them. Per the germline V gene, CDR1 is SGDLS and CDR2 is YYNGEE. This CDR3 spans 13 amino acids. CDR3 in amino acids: CASSRVPNTEAFF. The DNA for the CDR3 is TGTGCCAGCAGCCGGGTCCCGAACACTGAAGCTTTCTTT.

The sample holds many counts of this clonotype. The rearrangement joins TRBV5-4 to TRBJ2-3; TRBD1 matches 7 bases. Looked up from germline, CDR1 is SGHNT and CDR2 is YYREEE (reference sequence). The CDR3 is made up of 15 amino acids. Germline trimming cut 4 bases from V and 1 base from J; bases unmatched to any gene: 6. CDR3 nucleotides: TGTGCCAGCAGCCCAGGGACAGCCGGCACAGATACGCAGTATTTT. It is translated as CASSPGTAGTDTQYF.